A selection of T cell receptor beta chains follows, all from one sample in a study of Tregs in tolerant kidney transplant recipients. Only in-frame clones appear in the TCRdb table, and some are missing; sequencing was by immunoSEQ multiplex PCR. The table lists about 240,000 clones, roughly four fifths of them singletons. Sequencing was done on a sample of CD4+ T cells from blood. These receptor sequences come from a human donor in good health. The CDR3 runs from the conserved cysteine through the conserved F or W. A D gene is named only where the DNA matches it firmly. Only some rows state a clone size, as once, few, many or a class for expanded clones.

V gene: TRBV7-2; J gene: TRBJ1-1; D gene: TRBD1; clone size: -; CDR3 DNA: TGTGCCAGCAGCAAACCCCACAGGGGGCGCGGAATGAACACTGAAGCTTTCTTT; CDR3 protein: CASSKPHRGRGMNTEAFF
V gene: TRBV6-5; J gene: TRBJ1-2; D gene: -; clone size: once; CDR3 DNA: TGTGCCAGCAGTTACTCGTCTACCAGCGATAACTATGGCTACACCTTC; CDR3 protein: CASSYSSTSDNYGYTF
V gene: TRBV2; J gene: TRBJ1-6; D gene: TRBD1; clone size: -; CDR3 DNA: TGTGCCAGCAACCCCCGGGACAGGGGTGTGAACGGTTCACCCCTCCACTTT; CDR3 protein: CASNPRDRGVNGSPLHF
V gene: TRBV10-3; J gene: TRBJ1-1; D gene: -; clone size: -; CDR3 DNA: TGTGCCATCAGTGAGTTCGAGAACACTGAAGCTTTCTTT; CDR3 protein: CAISEFENTEAFF
V gene: TRBV11-2; J gene: TRBJ1-4; D gene: -; clone size: few; CDR3 DNA: TGTGCCAGCAGCTTACGTCAGGGGACTAATGAAAAACTGTTTTTT; CDR3 protein: CASSLRQGTNEKLFF
V gene: TRBV5-6; J gene: TRBJ2-7; D gene: TRBD2; clone size: -; CDR3 DNA: TGTGCCAGCACCGTTACCCCATTCCTAGCGGAAGATCACTACGAGCAGTACTTC; CDR3 protein: CASTVTPFLAEDHYEQYF
V gene: TRBV6-1; J gene: TRBJ1-4; D gene: -; clone size: -; CDR3 DNA: TGTGCCAGCAGTGAAGGACAGGCTAATGAAAAACTGTTTTTT; CDR3 protein: CASSEGQANEKLFF
V gene: TRBV7-8; J gene: TRBJ2-7; D gene: TRBD1; clone size: -; CDR3 DNA: TGTGCCAGCAGCCGAGGGACAGGGGGGGAGCAGTACTTC; CDR3 protein: CASSRGTGGEQYF
V gene: TRBV11-2; J gene: TRBJ2-1; D gene: TRBD2; clone size: -; CDR3 DNA: TGTGCCAGCAGCCCCCGGAGCGGGAGTAACAATGAGCAGTTCTTC; CDR3 protein: CASSPRSGSNNEQFF
V gene: TRBV10-1; J gene: TRBJ2-7; D gene: -; clone size: -; CDR3 DNA: TGCGCCAGCAGTGAGGCGGTGACGACGGCTGAGCAGTACTTC; CDR3 protein: CASSEAVTTAEQYF
V gene: TRBV30; J gene: TRBJ1-5; D gene: -; clone size: -; CDR3 DNA: TGTGCCTGGAGTGTACCGGGAGGATATCTCAATCAGCCCCAGCATTTT; CDR3 protein: CAWSVPGGYLNQPQHF
V gene: TRBV6-5; J gene: TRBJ1-2; D gene: TRBD1; clone size: few; CDR3 DNA: TGTGCCAGCAGCACGGACAGGGGGCATGGCTACACCTTC; CDR3 protein: CASSTDRGHGYTF
V gene: TRBV7-6; J gene: TRBJ1-2; D gene: -; clone size: -; CDR3 DNA: TGTGCCAGCAGCCCCTTTTTTGGGTATGGCTACACCTTC; CDR3 protein: CASSPFFGYGYTF
V gene: TRBV4-2; J gene: TRBJ2-7; D gene: -; clone size: -; CDR3 DNA: TGTGCCAGCAGCCAGTTAGATCCTGGGACCTACGAGCAGTACTTC; CDR3 protein: CASSQLDPGTYEQYF
V gene: TRBV18; J gene: TRBJ1-1; D gene: -; clone size: -; CDR3 DNA: TGTGCCAGCTCACCGGGGAGGAACACGAACACTGAAGCTTTCTTT; CDR3 protein: CASSPGRNTNTEAFF
V gene: TRBV30; J gene: TRBJ2-5; D gene: -; clone size: -; CDR3 DNA: TGTGCCTGGAACAGGGGACTAGACCAAGAGACCCAGTACTTC; CDR3 protein: CAWNRGLDQETQYF